Listed here is a single TCR beta chain. These data belong to a study of CD8+ T cells in alopecia areata. Sorting of PBMCs yielded the CD4+ and CD8+ T cells. In each case, RNA was isolated and then reverse transcribed into cDNA as the sequencing template. Sequencing used immunoSEQ multiplex PCR; TCRdb keeps in-frame clones, though not all of them. Among 95,000 to 150,000 clones listed, around 48% were seen once. The V gene end was trimmed by 6 bases and the J gene end by 10 bases; junction bases not matched to a gene: 15. The CDR3 is 14 residues long. Germline CDR1 is SQVTM and CDR2 is ANQGSEA. The chain has TRBV29-1 and TRBJ1-2, with 9 bases matching TRBD1. The sequence was obtained from a human donor with alopecia areata. Material for sequencing was NKG2D-low CD8+ T cells sorted from blood. The CDR3 DNA reads as TGCAGCGTCGCCATACCGGGACAGGGATTGGACTACACCTTC. Its translation: CSVAIPGQGLDYTF.